Below, 9 T cell receptor beta chains from the same sample are listed, as sequenced in a study of CD8 T cells in Susac syndrome. Reverse transcription of roughly 0.45 to 1 ug RNA was carried out with random hexamers. TCRdb redid the calling of the immunoSEQ multiplex PCR reads with MiXCR, one entry per CDR3 protein. The sample contains about 150,000 distinct CDR3 sequences, 85% to 95% of which appear only once. The specimen sequenced was CD4+ T cells from PBMCs. These receptors were collected from a human donor with Susac syndrome.

The chain couples TRBV20-1 to TRBJ1-2; tentative D call: TRBD1 (5 bases). CDR3 length: 18 residues. V lost 0 bases and J 1 base, leaving 21 bases between the germline ends. The germline V gene has CDR1 DFQATT and CDR2 SNEGSKA (reference sequence). CDR3 in DNA: TGCAGTGCTAGAGAGGCGGGAAAAGGGGTGGTTCTTAACTATGGCTACACCTTC. It yields the protein CSAREAGKGVVLNYGYTF.

The chain combines TRBV3-1 with TRBJ1-4; D might be TRBD1 (6 bases). The V gene's germline CDR1 is LGHDT and CDR2 YNNKEL (reference sequence). There are 15 residues in the CDR3. The ends were cut back, 4 bases at V and 2 bases at J, with 11 bases in the middle. The CDR3 loop reads CASSRVTGTNEKLFF. As DNA, the CDR3 is TGTGCCAGCAGCCGAGTAACAGGGACTAATGAAAAACTGTTTTTT.

The chain carries TRBV20-1 and TRBJ1-4, with no clear D. The CDR3 has 16 residues. Germline loops: CDR1 DFQATT, CDR2 SNEGSKA (reference sequence). Trimming took off 6 bases at V and 0 bases at J, with 17 bases between the two ends. The CDR3 bases are TGCAGTGCCCCTCGTCCGGGCGCAGCAACTAATGAAAAACTGTTTTTT. It yields the protein CSAPRPGAATNEKLFF.

The sample holds one count of this clonotype. The chain has TRBV11-2 and TRBJ2-5; D may be TRBD2 (5 bases). The CDR3 length is 15 residues. Trimming pared 4 bases from V and 7 bases from J, leaving 19 bases between. Germline V gives CDR1 SGHAT, CDR2 FQNNGV. For the CDR3, the DNA is TGTGCCAGCAGCTCCGTCCAGGCGACCCGGGGGACCCAGTACTTC. It yields the protein CASSSVQATRGTQYF.

The chain combines TRBV25-1 with TRBJ2-1; D unresolved. This CDR3 spans 13 amino acids. V was shortened by 4 bases and J by 2 bases, with 6 bases between the two germline ends. Germline CDR1 reads MGHDK; CDR2 reads SYGVNS. The CDR3 region is CASSGIPYNEQFF. DNA of the CDR3: TGTGCCAGCAGTGGTATTCCCTACAATGAGCAGTTCTTC.

V and J are TRBV23-1 and TRBJ1-3; D is ambiguous. TRBV23-1 is filed as an ORF, its function uncertain. The CDR3 is 16 residues long. V lost 9 bases, J lost 0 bases, and 18 bases lay in between. CDR3 sequence (DNA): TGCGCCAGTCAAATCTGGGTGTACAGCTCTGGAAACACCATATATTTT. It is translated as CASQIWVYSSGNTIYF.

The V gene is TRBV29-1, the J gene TRBJ2-5; 8 positions match TRBD1. Germline V gives CDR1 SQVTM, CDR2 ANQGSEA. The CDR3 is 16 residues long. The trim removed 2 bases at V and 3 bases at J, leaving 11 bases unmatched. The CDR3 nucleotides are TGCAGCGTTGAACGTGTTACAGGGGGTGGGGAAGAGACCCAGTACTTC. Encoded protein: CSVERVTGGGEETQYF.

The CDR3 is CASSLSPSLTGYEQYF. In nucleotides, the CDR3 is TGTGCCAGCAGTTTATCCCCCTCCCTGACAGGCTACGAGCAGTACTTC. The rearrangement uses TRBV12-3 or TRBV12-4 and TRBJ2-7; D is possibly TRBD1 (6 bases). V was shortened by 2 bases and J by 3 bases, with 17 bases between the two germline ends. The CDR3 totals 16 residues.

This clonotype was counted a single time. The CDR3 nucleotides are TGCAGTGTCACAGGGGTGGCAACCGAGCAGTACTTC. Amino acid sequence: CSVTGVATEQYF. This chain uses TRBV20-1 with TRBJ2-7; TRBD1 agrees at 7 bases. Germline lookup yields CDR1 DFQATT and CDR2 SNEGSKA (reference sequence). The CDR3 has 12 residues. V lost 7 bases, J lost 6 bases, and 9 bases stayed unmatched.